These T cell receptor beta chains were read from a single sample in a study of monozygotic twins with inflammatory bowel disease. TCRdb re-called the 5' RACE reads and shows each CDR3 protein once, DNA omitted. The sample yields a few hundred thousand distinct CDR3 sequences, of which the top ten take up about 2.5%. The sample taken for sequencing was blood. The origin of the receptors is a human donor with ulcerative colitis or Crohn's disease, or a healthy co-twin of an affected twin (not recorded which). CDR3s include the opening cysteine and the closing phenylalanine or tryptophan.

J gene: TRBJ2-2; V gene: TRBV20-1; CDR3 length: 12; CDR3 protein: CSARSGDGELFF
J gene: TRBJ1-2; V gene: TRBV27; CDR3 length: 17; CDR3 protein: CASSPSGVFKANYGYTF
J gene: TRBJ1-1; V gene: TRBV28; CDR3 length: 13; CDR3 protein: CASMLGFNTEAFF
J gene: TRBJ2-3; V gene: TRBV5-1; CDR3 length: 15; CDR3 protein: CASSELGTGTDTQYF
J gene: TRBJ2-7; V gene: TRBV24-1; CDR3 length: 18; CDR3 protein: CATSDLETLAGSSYEQYF
J gene: TRBJ2-7; V gene: TRBV12-3/TRBV12-4; CDR3 length: 14; CDR3 protein: CASSTGTGDYEQYF
J gene: TRBJ2-2; V gene: TRBV4-1; CDR3 length: 16; CDR3 protein: CASSQEGQIYTGELFF
J gene: TRBJ2-1; V gene: TRBV10-3; CDR3 length: 13; CDR3 protein: CAISESVGGIEFF
J gene: TRBJ2-2; V gene: TRBV2; CDR3 length: 15; CDR3 protein: CASRATGVVTGELFF
J gene: TRBJ2-1; V gene: TRBV12-3/TRBV12-4; CDR3 length: 18; CDR3 protein: CASSFQGVGGRSYNEQFF
J gene: TRBJ2-3; V gene: TRBV12-3/TRBV12-4; CDR3 length: 16; CDR3 protein: CASSSSGGARTDTQYF
J gene: TRBJ2-7; V gene: TRBV7-2; CDR3 length: 14; CDR3 protein: CASSSVRESYEQYF
J gene: TRBJ2-5; V gene: TRBV11-1; CDR3 length: 17; CDR3 protein: CASSQLRDRGWGSTQYF
J gene: TRBJ2-7; V gene: TRBV5-1; CDR3 length: 14; CDR3 protein: CASSFLQGSYGQYF